This TCR beta chain was captured by sequencing in a study of T cells in Graves' hyperthyroidism and ophthalmopathy. V was clipped by 3 bases and J by 5 bases, with 13 bases between them. This CDR3 contains 14 residues. Germline V gives CDR1 SGHDN, CDR2 FVKESK. Amplification targeted TCR beta CDR3 regions from RNA transcripts. HTBI primers were used for first-round RT-PCR of the TCR CDR3. TCRdb called the multiplex PCR reads again in MiXCR, with one record for every CDR3 protein. The sample carries around 620,000 distinct CDR3 sequences, just over 45% recorded once. Material: peripheral blood or thyroid tissue (not recorded which). This chain uses TRBV14 with TRBJ1-2; tentatively, D is TRBD1 (5 bases). The sequence came from an adult woman with Graves' disease, either hyperthyroidism or ophthalmopathy (not recorded which). In nucleotides, the CDR3 is TGTGCCAGCAGCCACAACGTAAGGGGTTATGGCTACACCTTC. It codes for CASSHNVRGYGYTF.